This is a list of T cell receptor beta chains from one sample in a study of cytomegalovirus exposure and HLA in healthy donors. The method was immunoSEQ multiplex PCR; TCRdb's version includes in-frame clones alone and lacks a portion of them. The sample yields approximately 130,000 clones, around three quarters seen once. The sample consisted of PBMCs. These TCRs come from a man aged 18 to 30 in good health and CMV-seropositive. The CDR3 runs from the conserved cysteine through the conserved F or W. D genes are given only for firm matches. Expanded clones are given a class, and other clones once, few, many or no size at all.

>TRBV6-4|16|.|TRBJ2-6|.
TGTGCCAGCAGTGACGAGGTTCACTCTGGGGCCAACGTCCTGACTTTC
CASSDEVHSGANVLTF
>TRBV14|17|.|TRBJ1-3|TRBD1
TGTGCCAGCAGCCAAGATCCCCGACAGGGCATGAGGAACACCATATATTTT
CASSQDPRQGMRNTIYF
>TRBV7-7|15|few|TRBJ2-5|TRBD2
TGTGCTAGCAGCAAGACTAGCGGGAACGGGGAGACCCAGTACTTC
CASSKTSGNGETQYF
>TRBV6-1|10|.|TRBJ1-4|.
TGTGCCAGCAGTGAACGGGAACTGTTTTTT
CASSERELFF
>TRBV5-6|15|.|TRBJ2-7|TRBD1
TGTGCCAGCAGCTCCTCGGCAGGGGGCTTCTACGAGCAGTACTTC
CASSSSAGGFYEQYF
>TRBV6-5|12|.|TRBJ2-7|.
TGTGCCAGCAGCCTCGGGACAACTGCCGAGTACTTC
CASSLGTTAEYF
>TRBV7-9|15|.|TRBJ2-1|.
TGTTCCAGCAGCGTCGCGGGACAGAACTACAATGAGCAGTTCTTC
CSSSVAGQNYNEQFF
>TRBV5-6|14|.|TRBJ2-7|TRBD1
TGTGCCAGCAGCCCCGGGACAGACTCCTACGAGCAGTACTTC
CASSPGTDSYEQYF
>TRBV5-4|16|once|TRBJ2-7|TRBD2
TGTGCCAGCAGTCTGGCGGGGGAACACAGCTCCTACGAGCAGTACTTC
CASSLAGEHSSYEQYF
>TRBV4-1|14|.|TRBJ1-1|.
TGCGCCAGCAGCCCCACGGCCGGGGACACTGAAGCTTTCTTT
CASSPTAGDTEAFF
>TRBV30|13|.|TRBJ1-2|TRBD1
TGTGCCCTCAGCCCGACAGGGGACTATGGCTACACCTTC
CALSPTGDYGYTF
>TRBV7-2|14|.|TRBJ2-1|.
TGTGCCAGCAGGCTACTAGGGGGTCACAATGAGCAGTTCTTC
CASRLLGGHNEQFF
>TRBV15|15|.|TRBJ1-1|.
TGTGCCACCAGCAGAGCCCCAGGGATGAACACTGAAGCTTTCTTT
CATSRAPGMNTEAFF
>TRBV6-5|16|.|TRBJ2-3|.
TGTGCCAGCAGTTACTCGATGTCGGGGAGCACAGATACGCAGTATTTT
CASSYSMSGSTDTQYF
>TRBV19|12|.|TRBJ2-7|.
TGTGCCAGTAAGTCTCAGGTCGGCGAGCAGTACTTC
CASKSQVGEQYF
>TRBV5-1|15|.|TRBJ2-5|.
TGCGCCAGCAGCTTTTCTAGCGTGGGAGAAGAGACCCAGTACTTC
CASSFSSVGEETQYF
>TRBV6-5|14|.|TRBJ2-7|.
TGTGCCAGCAGTACTACAGGTTCCTCCTACGAGCAGTACTTC
CASSTTGSSYEQYF
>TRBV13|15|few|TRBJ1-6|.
TGTGCCAGCAGCTTACAGGGCCCGTATAATTCACCCCTCCACTTT
CASSLQGPYNSPLHF
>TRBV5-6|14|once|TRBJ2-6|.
TGTGCCAGCTCCGGGCCACCTGGGGCCAACGGCCTGACTTTC
CASSGPPGANGLTF
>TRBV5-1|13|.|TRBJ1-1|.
TGCGCCAGCAGCCAAGACATCTCCACTGAAGCTTTCTTT
CASSQDISTEAFF
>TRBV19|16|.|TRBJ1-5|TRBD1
TGTGCCAGTAGTTTAAAACAGACACAGGGGAATCAGCCCCAGCATTTT
CASSLKQTQGNQPQHF
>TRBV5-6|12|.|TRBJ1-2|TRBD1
TGTGCCAGCAGCGGGACAGATCGAGGATACACCTTC
CASSGTDRGYTF
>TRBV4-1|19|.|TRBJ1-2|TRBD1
TGCGCCAGCAGCCAAGTGGGCAGGGGGCGAGGGTTAGCTCCTTATGGCTACACCTTC
CASSQVGRGRGLAPYGYTF
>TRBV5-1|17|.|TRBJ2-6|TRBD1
TGCGCCAGCAGCTTAAGACAGGGGGCTGCAGGGGCCAACGGCCTGACTTTC
CASSLRQGAAGANGLTF
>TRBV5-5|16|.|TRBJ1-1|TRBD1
TGTGCCAGCAGCTTTATAACAGGGGGCGAGAACACTGAAGCTTTCTTT
CASSFITGGENTEAFF